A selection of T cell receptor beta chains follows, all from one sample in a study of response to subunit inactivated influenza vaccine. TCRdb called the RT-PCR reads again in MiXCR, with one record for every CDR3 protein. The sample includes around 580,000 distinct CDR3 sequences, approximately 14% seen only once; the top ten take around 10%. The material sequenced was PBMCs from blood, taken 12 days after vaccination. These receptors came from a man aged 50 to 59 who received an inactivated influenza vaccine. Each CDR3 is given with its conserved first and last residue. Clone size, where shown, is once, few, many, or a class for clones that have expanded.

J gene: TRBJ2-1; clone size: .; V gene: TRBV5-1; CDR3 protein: CASRHAGGSDEQFF
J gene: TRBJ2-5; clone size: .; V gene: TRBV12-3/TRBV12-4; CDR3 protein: CASSSGTRQETQYF
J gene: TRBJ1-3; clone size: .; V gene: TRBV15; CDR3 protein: CATSRDWTKGISGNTIYF
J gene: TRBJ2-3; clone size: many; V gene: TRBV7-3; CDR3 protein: CASSLGLAGVVDTQYF
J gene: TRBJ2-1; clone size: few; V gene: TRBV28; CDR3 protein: CASSDRLGVNEQFF
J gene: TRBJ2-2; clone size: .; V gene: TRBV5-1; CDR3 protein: CASSFSGKDTGELFF
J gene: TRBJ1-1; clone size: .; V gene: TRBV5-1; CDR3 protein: CASSRTDTEAFF
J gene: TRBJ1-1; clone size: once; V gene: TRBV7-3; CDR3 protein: CASSTHTMGSGNTEAFF
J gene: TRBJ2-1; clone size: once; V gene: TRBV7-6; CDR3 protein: CASSLGSSGAYNEQFF
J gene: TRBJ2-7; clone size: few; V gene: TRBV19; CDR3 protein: CASSMKSLTFYEQYF
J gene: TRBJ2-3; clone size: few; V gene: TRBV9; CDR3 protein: CASSVAGAGADTQYF
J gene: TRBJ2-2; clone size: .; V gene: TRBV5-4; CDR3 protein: CASSLYSVAAGELYF
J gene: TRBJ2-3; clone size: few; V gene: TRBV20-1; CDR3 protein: CSARPSGGTDTQYF
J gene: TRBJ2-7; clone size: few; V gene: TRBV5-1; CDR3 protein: CASSLDAEGYEQYF
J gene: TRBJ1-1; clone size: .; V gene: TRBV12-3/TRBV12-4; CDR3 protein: CASSYANTEAFF
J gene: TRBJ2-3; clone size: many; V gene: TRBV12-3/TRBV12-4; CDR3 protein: CASSIHRGDTQYF
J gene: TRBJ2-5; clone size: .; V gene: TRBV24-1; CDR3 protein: CATSDFRNQETQYF
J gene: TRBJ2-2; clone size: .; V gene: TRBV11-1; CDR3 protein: CASSLPPGLAGNTGELFF
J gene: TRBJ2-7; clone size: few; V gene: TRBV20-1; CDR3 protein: CSARPLERDVVYEQYF
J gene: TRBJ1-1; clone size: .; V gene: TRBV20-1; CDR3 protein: CSARDGPTGMNTEAFF
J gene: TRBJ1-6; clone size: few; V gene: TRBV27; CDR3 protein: CASSPDRVYSPLHF
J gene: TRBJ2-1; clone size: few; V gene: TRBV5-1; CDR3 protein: CASSPRTGGRYNEQFF
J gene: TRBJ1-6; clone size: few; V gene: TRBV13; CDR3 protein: CASSLAVRASSYNSPLHF
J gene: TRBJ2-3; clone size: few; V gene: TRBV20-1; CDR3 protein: CSAKPDLGLAGDTQYF
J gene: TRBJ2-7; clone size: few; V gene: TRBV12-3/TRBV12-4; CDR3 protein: CASSPCQVVCEQYF
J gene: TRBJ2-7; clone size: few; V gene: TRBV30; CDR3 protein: CAWNTGTGFYEQYF
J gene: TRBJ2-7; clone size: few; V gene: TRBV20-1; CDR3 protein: CSASGSNRGSYEQYF
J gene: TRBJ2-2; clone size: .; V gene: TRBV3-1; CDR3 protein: CASSQHHPSGSITGELFF
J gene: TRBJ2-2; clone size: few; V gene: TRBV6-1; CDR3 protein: CASSALTGRDTGELFF
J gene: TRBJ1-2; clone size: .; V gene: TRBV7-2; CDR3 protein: CASSSGGGAGGYTF
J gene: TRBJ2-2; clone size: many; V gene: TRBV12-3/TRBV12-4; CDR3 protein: CASSLPSGGPGTGELFF
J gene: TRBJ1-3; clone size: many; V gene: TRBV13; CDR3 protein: CASLDGDSGNTIYF
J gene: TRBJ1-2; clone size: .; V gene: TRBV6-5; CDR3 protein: CASSLTGVPSVGYTF
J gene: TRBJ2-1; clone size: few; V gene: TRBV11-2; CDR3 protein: CASSQSGSGSYNEQFF
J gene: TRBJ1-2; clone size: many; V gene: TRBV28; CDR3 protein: CASTTGVSDYGYTF
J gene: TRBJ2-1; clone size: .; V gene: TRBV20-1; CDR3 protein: CSAGLAGGENEQFF
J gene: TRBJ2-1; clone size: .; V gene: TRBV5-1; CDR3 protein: CASSFPAGLAGGNEQFF
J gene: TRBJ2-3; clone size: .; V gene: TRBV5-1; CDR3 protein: CASSLPRGAADTQYF
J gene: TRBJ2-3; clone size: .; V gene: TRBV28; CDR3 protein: CASGAGGTDTQYF
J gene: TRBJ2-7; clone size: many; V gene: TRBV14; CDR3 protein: CASGQGYEQYF
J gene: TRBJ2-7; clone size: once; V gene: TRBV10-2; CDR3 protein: CASSRQVLYEQYF